This TCR beta chain was identified during a study of brain T cells in children with intractable seizures. Study results and limitations: Clones missing pre-surgery may reflect undersampling of that blood sample.

CDR1 SGHNT and CDR2 YENEEA come from the germline V gene. Trimming took 0 bases from V and 8 from J, leaving 26 bases between them. The length of the CDR3 is 19 residues. The sequenced cases were selected for having the highest brain T cell transcript signatures. Before surgery, patients took at least one anti-epileptic drug. Libraries were prepared by immunoSEQ multiplex PCR; TCRdb keeps only in-frame clonotypes and omits some of them. Of tens of thousands of clones listed, approximately 94% were seen once; the top ten hold about 1.4%. With regard to this clone: Its target is not known.

The material was peripheral blood, obtained at surgery. This rearrangement joins TRBV11-3 to TRBJ2-1; tentatively, D is TRBD2 (5 bases). The origin of this receptor is a boy under three years old with tuberous sclerosis and intractable seizures. The CDR3, as DNA: TGTGCCAGCAGCTTAGACCCGGGAACTTTTCTTCTACGAAGGGATGAGCAGTTCTTC. This sequence encodes CASSLDPGTFLLRRDEQFF.